The source of this T cell receptor (beta chain) is a study of blood T cells in healthy people across ages. With a J-beta primer mix and a sample-barcoded 5' primer, a second PCR ran about 7 to 12 cycles. TCRdb independently ran MiXCR on the 5' RACE reads; one entry per CDR3 protein. The sample records about 1,400,000 distinct CDR3 sequences, approximately 40% being singletons. Between the trimmed V and J ends, which lost 4 bases and 2 bases, there was a span of 14 bases. CDR1 is MNHEY and CDR2 is SVGAGI in the germline V gene. The CDR3 runs 15 residues. This clonotype was seen only a few times. The receptor comes from a woman younger than 35 in good health. V is TRBV6-5 and J is TRBJ1-1; maybe TRBD1 (6 bases). The sample was blood. CDR3 coding DNA: TGTGCCAGCAGTTCGGGGGCCACCGCAAACACTGAAGCTTTCTTT. This translates into CASSSGATANTEAFF.